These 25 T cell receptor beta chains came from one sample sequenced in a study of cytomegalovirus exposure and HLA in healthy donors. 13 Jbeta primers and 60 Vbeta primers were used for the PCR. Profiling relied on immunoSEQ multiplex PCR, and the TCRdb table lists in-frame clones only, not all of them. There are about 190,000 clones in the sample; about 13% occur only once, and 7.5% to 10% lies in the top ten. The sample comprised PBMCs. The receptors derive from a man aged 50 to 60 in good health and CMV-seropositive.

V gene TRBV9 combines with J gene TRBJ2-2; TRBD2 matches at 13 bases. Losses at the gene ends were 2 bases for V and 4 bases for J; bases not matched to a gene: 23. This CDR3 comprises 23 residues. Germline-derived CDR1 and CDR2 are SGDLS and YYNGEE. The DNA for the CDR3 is TGTGCCAGCAGCGTCCATCACGATTGGACTAGCGGGGGCGGTATCGGTTCCACCGGGGAGCTGTTTTTT. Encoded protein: CASSVHHDWTSGGGIGSTGELFF.

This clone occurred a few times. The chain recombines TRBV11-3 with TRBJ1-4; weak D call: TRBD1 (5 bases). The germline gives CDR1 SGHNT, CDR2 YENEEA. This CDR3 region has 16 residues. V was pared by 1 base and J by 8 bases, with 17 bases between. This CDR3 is CASSLGGGRRGEKLFF. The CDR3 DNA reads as TGTGCCAGCAGCTTAGGGGGCGGCAGGCGTGGGGAAAAACTGTTTTTT.

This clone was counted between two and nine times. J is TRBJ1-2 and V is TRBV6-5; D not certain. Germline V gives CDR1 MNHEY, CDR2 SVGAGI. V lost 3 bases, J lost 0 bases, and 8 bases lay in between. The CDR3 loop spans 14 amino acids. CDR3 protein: CASSYSPANYGYTF. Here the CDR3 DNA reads TGTGCCAGCAGTTATAGTCCCGCTAACTATGGCTACACCTTC.

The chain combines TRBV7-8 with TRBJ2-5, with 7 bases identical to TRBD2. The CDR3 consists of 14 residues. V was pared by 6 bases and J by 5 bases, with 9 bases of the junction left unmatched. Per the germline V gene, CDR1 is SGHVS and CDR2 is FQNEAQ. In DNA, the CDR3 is TGTGCCAGCAGTTGGGGGAGGGTTGGCGAGACCCAGTACTTC. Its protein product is CASSWGRVGETQYF.

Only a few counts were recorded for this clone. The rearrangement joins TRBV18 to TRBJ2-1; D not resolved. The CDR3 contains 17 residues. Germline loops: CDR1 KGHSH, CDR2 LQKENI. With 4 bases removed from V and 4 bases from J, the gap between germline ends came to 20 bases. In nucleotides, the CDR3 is TGTGCCAGCTCACTTCTAGTTGGAACCCGTTTTTACAATGAGCAGTTCTTC. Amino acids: CASSLLVGTRFYNEQFF.

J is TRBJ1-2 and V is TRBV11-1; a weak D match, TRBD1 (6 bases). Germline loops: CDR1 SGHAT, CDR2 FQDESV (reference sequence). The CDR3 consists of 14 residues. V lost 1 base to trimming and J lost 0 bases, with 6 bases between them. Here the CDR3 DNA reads TGTGCCAGCAGCTTAGGACAGGCTAACTATGGCTACACCTTC. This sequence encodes CASSLGQANYGYTF. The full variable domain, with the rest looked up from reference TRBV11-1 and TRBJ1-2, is EAEVAQSPRYKITEKSQAVAFWCDPISGHATLYWYRQILGQGPELLVQFQDESVVDDSQLPKDRFSAERLKGVDSTLKIQPAELGDSAMYLCASSLGQANYGYTFGSGTRLTVV.

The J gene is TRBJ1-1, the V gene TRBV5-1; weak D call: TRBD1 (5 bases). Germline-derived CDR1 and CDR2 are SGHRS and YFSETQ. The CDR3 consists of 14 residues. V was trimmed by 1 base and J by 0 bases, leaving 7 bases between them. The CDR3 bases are TGCGCCAGCAGCTTGCCAGGGATGAACACTGAAGCTTTCTTT. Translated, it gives CASSLPGMNTEAFF. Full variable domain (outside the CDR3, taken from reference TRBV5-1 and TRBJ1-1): KAGVTQTPRYLIKTRGQQVTLSCSPISGHRSVSWYQQTPGQGLQFLFEYFSETQRNKGNFPGRFSGRQFSNSRSEMNVSTLELGDSALYLCASSLPGMNTEAFFGQGTRLTVV.

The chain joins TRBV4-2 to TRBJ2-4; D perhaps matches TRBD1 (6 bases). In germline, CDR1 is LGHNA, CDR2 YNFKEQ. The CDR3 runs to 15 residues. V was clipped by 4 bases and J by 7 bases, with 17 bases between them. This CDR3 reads CASSPEGVGRNIQYF. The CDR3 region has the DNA TGTGCCAGCAGCCCCGAGGGGGTGGGGCGGAACATTCAGTACTTC.

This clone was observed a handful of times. CDR3 DNA: TGTGCCAGCAGCTTAGCTGGGGGGGATACGCAGTATTTT. Protein sequence: CASSLAGGDTQYF. The chain recombines TRBV11-3 with TRBJ2-3, with D tentatively TRBD2 (6 bases). This CDR3 region has 13 residues. Germline V gene sequence: CDR1 SGHNT, CDR2 YENEEA. Trimming pared 1 base from V and 6 bases from J, leaving 8 bases between.

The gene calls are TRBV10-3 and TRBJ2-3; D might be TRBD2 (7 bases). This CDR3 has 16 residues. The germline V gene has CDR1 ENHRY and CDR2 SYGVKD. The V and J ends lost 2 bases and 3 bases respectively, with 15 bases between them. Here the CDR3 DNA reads TGTGCCATCAGTGAGGGAGGGGGGGCCTTGACAGATACGCAGTATTTT. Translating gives CAISEGGGALTDTQYF.

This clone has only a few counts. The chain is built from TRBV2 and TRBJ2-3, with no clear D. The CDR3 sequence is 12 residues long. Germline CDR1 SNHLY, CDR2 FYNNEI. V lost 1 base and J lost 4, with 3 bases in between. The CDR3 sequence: CASSEGADTQYF. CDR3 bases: TGTGCCAGCAGTGAAGGAGCAGATACGCAGTATTTT.

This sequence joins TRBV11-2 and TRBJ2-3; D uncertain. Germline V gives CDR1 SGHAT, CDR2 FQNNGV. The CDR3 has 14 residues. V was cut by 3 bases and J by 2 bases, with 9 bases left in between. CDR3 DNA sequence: TGTGCCAGCAGCTTCGTCCCCTACACAGATACGCAGTATTTT. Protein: CASSFVPYTDTQYF. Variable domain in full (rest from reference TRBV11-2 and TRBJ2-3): EAGVAQSPRYKIIEKRQSVAFWCNPISGHATLYWYQQILGQGPKLLIQFQNNGVVDDSQLPKDRFSAERLKGVDSTLKIQPAKLEDSAVYLCASSFVPYTDTQYFGPGTRLTVL.

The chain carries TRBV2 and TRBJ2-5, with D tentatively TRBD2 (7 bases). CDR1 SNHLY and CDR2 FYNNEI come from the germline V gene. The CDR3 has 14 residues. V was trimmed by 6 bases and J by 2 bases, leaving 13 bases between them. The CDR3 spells CASRAGAGQETQYF. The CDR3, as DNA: TGTGCCAGCAGGGCGGGGGCGGGGCAAGAGACCCAGTACTTC.

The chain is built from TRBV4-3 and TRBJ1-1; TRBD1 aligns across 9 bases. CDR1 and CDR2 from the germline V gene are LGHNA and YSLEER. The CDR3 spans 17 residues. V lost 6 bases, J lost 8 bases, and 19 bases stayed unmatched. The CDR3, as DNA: TGCGCCAGCAGTTTTCTTGGGACAGGGCAATTACCATCCGAAGCTTTCTTT. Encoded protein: CASSFLGTGQLPSEAFF.

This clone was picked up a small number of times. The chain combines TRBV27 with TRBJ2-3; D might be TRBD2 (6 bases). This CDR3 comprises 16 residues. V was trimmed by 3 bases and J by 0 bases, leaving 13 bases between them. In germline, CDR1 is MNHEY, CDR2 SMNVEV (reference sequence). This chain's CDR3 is CASSLSWGDSTDTQYF. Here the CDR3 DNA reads TGTGCCAGCAGTTTGTCTTGGGGGGATAGCACAGATACGCAGTATTTT.

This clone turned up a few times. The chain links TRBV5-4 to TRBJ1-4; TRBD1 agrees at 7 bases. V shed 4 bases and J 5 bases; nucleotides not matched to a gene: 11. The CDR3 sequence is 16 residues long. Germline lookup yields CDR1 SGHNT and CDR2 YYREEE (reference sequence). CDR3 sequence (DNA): TGTGCCAGCAGCCAAAAGCAGACAGGGTGGAATGAAAAACTGTTTTTT. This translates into CASSQKQTGWNEKLFF. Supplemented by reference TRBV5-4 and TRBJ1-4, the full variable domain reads ETGVTQSPTHLIKTRGQQVTLRCSSQSGHNTVSWYQQALGQGPQFIFQYYREEENGRGNFPPRFSGLQFPNYSSELNVNALELDDSALYLCASSQKQTGWNEKLFFGSGTQLSVL.

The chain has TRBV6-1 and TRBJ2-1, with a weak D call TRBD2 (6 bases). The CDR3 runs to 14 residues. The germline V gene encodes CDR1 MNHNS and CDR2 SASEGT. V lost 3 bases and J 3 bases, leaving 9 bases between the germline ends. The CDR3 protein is CASSEGGGYNEQFF. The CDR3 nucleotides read TGTGCCAGCAGTGAGGGAGGCGGCTACAATGAGCAGTTCTTC.

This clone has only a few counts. The CDR3 DNA reads as TGTGCCAGCAGTTTCCCCAGACAGGGGCGGGATGAAAAACTGTTTTTT. This translates into CASSFPRQGRDEKLFF. The chain couples TRBV28 to TRBJ1-4; 8 bases align to TRBD1. J lost 6 bases, V lost 3 bases, and 9 bases had no gene match. The CDR3 loop spans 16 amino acids. Germline CDR1 and CDR2: MDHEN and SYDVKM.

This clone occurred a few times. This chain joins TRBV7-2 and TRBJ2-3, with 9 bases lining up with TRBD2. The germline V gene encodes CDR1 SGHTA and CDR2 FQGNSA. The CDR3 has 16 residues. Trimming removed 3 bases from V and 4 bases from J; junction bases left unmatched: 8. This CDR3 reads CASSFLAGGASDTQYF. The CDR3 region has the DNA TGTGCCAGCAGCTTTTTGGCGGGGGGGGCGTCAGATACGCAGTATTTT.

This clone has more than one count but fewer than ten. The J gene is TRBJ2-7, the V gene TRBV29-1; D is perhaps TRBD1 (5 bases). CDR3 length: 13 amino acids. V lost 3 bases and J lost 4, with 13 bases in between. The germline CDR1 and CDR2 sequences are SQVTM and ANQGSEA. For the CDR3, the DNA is TGCAGCGTTGAGGGCCAGGGAACTTACGAGCAGTACTTC. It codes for CSVEGQGTYEQYF.

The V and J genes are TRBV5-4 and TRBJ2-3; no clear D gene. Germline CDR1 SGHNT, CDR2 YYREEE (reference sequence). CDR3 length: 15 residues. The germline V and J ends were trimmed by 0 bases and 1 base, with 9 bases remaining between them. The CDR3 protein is CASSLDLRGTDTQYF. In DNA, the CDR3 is TGTGCCAGCAGCTTGGACCTCCGGGGCACAGATACGCAGTATTTT.

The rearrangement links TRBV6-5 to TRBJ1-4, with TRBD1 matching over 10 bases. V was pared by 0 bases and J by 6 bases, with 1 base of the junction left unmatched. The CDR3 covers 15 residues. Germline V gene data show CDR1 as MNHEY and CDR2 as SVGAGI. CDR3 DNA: TGTGCCAGCAGTTACTCCGGGACAGGGGATGAAAAACTGTTTTTT. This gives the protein CASSYSGTGDEKLFF.

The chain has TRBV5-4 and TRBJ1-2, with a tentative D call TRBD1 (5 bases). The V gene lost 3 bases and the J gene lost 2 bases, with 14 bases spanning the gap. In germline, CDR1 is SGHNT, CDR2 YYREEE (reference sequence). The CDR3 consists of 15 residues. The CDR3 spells CASSSPVGGNYGYTF. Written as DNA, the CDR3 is TGTGCCAGCAGCTCCCCCGTGGGGGGGAACTATGGCTACACCTTC.

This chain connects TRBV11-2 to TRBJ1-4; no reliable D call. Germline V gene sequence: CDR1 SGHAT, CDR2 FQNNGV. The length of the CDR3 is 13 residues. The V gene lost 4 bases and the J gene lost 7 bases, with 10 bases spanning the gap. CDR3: CASSSLLSEKLFF. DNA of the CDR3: TGTGCCAGCAGCTCTCTCCTAAGTGAAAAACTGTTTTTT.

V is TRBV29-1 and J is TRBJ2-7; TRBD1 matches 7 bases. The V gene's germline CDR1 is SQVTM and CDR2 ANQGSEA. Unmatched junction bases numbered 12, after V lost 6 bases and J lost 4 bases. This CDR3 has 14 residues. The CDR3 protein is CSVAGTETIYEQYF. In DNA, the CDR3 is TGCAGCGTCGCCGGGACAGAGACCATTTACGAGCAGTACTTC.